This T cell receptor beta chain was obtained from a study of immune heterogeneity within non-small cell lung tumors. CDR3 of TCR beta was amplified by multiplex PCR that used 32 V and 13 J primers. TCRdb re-analysed the multiplex PCR reads in MiXCR, keeping a single row per CDR3 protein. The table lists about 21,000 distinct CDR3 sequences, around 30% of them singletons. As regards this clonotype: Its target is unknown.

General study points: Local T-cell clonality and local tumor mutational burden correlated moderately but significantly (R around 0.3). Alongside site-unique high-frequency clones, identical dominant CDR3 beta clonotypes recurred across tumor sites within a patient.

The germline V gene encodes CDR1 SGHDN and CDR2 FVKESK. The CDR3 runs 10 residues. The ends were cut back, 4 bases at V and 12 bases at J, with 7 bases in the middle. With approximately 600 ng used per sample, the template was genomic DNA from bulk tumor. Several biopsies per primary tumor, spaced far apart, were taken during surgery. Patients had untreated, newly diagnosed non-small cell lung cancer and underwent curative surgery. Sequencing used lung tumor tissue. This TCR was sampled from a man aged 35-49 years with non-small cell lung cancer. The chain has TRBV14 and TRBJ2-1; D is ambiguous. CDR3: CASSRPGQFF. In DNA form, the CDR3 reads TGTGCCAGCAGCCGACCGGGGCAGTTCTTC.